This record concerns one TCR beta chain sequence. The CDR3 loop spans 16 amino acids. CDR1 and CDR2 from the germline V gene are LGHDT and YNNKEL (reference sequence). The J segment lost 1 base and the V segment lost 3 bases, leaving 8 bases of the junction unmatched. A COVID-19 case was met by exposed participants within 2 weeks before study entry. The data derive from a study of blood T cell repertoires in COVID-19. Per the original methods: Estimated nucleated cell counts came from reference gene primer amplification. Data came from immunoSEQ multiplex PCR; TCRdb stores just in-frame clones and leaves some out. The V and J calls and clone size were taken over from that table, and D and trimming were inferred from the DNA. The sample shows hundreds of thousands of clones, 85% to 90% of them seen only once.

The sequence came from a woman aged 50 to 65 who had been exposed to COVID-19. Source material: PBMCs or T cells enriched from blood (not recorded which). The chain employs TRBV3-1 (or the pseudogene TRBV3-2) and TRBJ1-2, with TRBD1 matching over 7 bases. The CDR3 DNA follows: TGTGCCAGCAGCCAGCGGGACAGCTTGATTAACTATGGCTACACCTTC. Translation gives CASSQRDSLINYGYTF.